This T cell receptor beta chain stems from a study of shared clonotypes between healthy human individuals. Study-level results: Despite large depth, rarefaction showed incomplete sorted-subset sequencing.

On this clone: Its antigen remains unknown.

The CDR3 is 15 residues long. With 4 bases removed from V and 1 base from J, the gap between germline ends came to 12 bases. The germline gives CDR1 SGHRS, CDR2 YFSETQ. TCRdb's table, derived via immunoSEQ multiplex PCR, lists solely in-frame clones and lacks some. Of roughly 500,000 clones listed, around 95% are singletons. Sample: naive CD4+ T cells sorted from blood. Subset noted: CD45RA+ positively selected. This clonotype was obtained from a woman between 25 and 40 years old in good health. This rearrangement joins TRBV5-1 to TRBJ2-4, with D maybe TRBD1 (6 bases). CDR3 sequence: CASSISQGAKNIQYF. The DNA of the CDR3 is TGCGCCAGCAGCATTTCCCAGGGGGCCAAAAACATTCAGTACTTC.